The subject of this entry is one T cell receptor (beta chain). Its target is unknown. The sample belongs to a study of CD8 T cells in ankylosing spondylitis. Whole-study results and caveats: Matched ankylosing spondylitis synovial fluid reportedly showed significant enrichment of disease-linked clones. Disease-linked clones proved CD8+ and comparatively uncommon in peripheral blood. In reactive arthritis synovial fluid and blood, some motif variants had been reported before.

With molecular barcodes, quantitative 5'-RACE was used to make the TCR beta libraries. TCRdb fed the 5' RACE reads into MiXCR, producing one record per CDR3 protein. The repertoire holds just over 300,000 distinct CDR3 sequences, less than 25% seen once, with 3.5% in the top ten. Trimming took off 3 bases at V and 0 bases at J, with 15 bases between the two ends. The CDR3 covers 16 residues. Germline CDR1 and CDR2: LNHNV and YYDKDF (reference sequence). The source of this sequence is a female donor with ankylosing spondylitis or in good health (not recorded which). This rearrangement joins TRBV15 to TRBJ2-7; D is perhaps TRBD1 or TRBD2 (6 bases each). The sequencing input was blood, either unsorted or a sorted T cell fraction (not recorded which). CDR3 loop: CATSRIGGPLSYEQYF. The CDR3 bases are TGTGCCACCAGCAGGATCGGGGGCCCTCTCTCCTACGAGCAGTACTTC.